This is a list of T cell receptor beta chains from one sample in a study of shared T cell receptors in the human thymus. Generated by immunoSEQ multiplex PCR, the TCRdb table keeps only in-frame clones and is missing some. The sample has about 610,000 clones; approximately 88% are singletons. The data also belong to a second study, concerning human thymus T cells.

Specimen: thymocytes. These receptors originate from a boy younger than two with a congenital heart defect. Both conserved end residues are part of each CDR3. The D gene is left open where the match is weak. Some rows have no size entry. The others give once, few or many, or a class for an expanded clone.

>once|TRBV10-3|TRBJ2-1|TRBD1
TGTGCCATCAGTGGGGGACAGCCCCCCTACAATGAGCAGTTCTTC
CAISGGQPPYNEQFF
>NA|TRBV9|TRBJ2-7|TRBD2
TGTGCCAGCAGCGTAGGCCACCCTAGCGGCGCCTACGAGCAGTACTTC
CASSVGHPSGAYEQYF
>NA|TRBV14|TRBJ1-1|TRBD1
TGTGCCAGCAGCCAAGATGAGACAGGGGGGAACACTGAAGCTTTCTTT
CASSQDETGGNTEAFF
>NA|TRBV6-1|TRBJ1-1|NA
TGTGCCAGCACCTTGACAGGAGGGAACACTGAAGCTTTCTTT
CASTLTGGNTEAFF
>NA|TRBV7-2|TRBJ2-7|NA
TGTGCCAGCAGCTTAGTAGGGGCCCCCTACGAGCAGTACTTC
CASSLVGAPYEQYF
>NA|TRBV19|TRBJ2-2|NA
TGTGCCAGTAATGTGCGCCTACCGAAGAACACCGGGGAGCTGTTTTTT
CASNVRLPKNTGELFF
>NA|TRBV27|TRBJ2-3|NA
TGTGCCAGCAGTTGGCCCAATTCCACAGATACGCAGTATTTT
CASSWPNSTDTQYF
>NA|TRBV5-1|TRBJ2-2|TRBD1
TGCGCCAGCAGCTGCGGTTTTCGGGACAGCTGGAAGACCGGGGAGCTGTTTTTT
CASSCGFRDSWKTGELFF
>NA|TRBV5-4|TRBJ1-3|NA
TGTGCCAGCAGCTTAAGCGGACTCAGCTCTGGAAACACCATATATTTT
CASSLSGLSSGNTIYF
>NA|TRBV14|TRBJ2-1|TRBD2
TGTGCCAGCAGCCATGGACTAGCGGATCACAATGAGCAGTTCTTC
CASSHGLADHNEQFF
>NA|TRBV7-2|TRBJ2-7|TRBD2
TGTGCCAGCAGCCCAGCGGGGGTTACCTACGAGCAGTACTTC
CASSPAGVTYEQYF
>NA|TRBV7-9|TRBJ2-1|TRBD1
TGTGCCAGCAGCTTAGGATCAGGGACAGGGTGGATTCGAAGGCTTGAGCAGTTCTTC
CASSLGSGTGWIRRLEQFF
>NA|TRBV5-1|TRBJ2-3|TRBD2
TGCGCCAGCAGCTGGGGACTAGCGGGAGGGCCAGATACGCAGTATTTT
CASSWGLAGGPDTQYF
>NA|TRBV7-8|TRBJ2-7|NA
TGTGCCAGCAGCCCCGACAGGTCGAGATTCTACGAGCAGTACTTC
CASSPDRSRFYEQYF
>NA|TRBV12-5|TRBJ2-7|TRBD2
TGTGCTAGTGGTTTGTACTCGGGACTAGCGGGAGGGCCGGCTAGCTACGAGCAGTACTTC
CASGLYSGLAGGPASYEQYF
>NA|TRBV14|TRBJ2-2|NA
TGTGCCAGCAGCCACCCCCGAGAAACCCCAGGCACCGGGGAGCTGTTTTTT
CASSHPRETPGTGELFF
>NA|TRBV5-6|TRBJ1-2|NA
TGTGCCAGCAGCTTGCATGGGGCAGGCTACACCTTC
CASSLHGAGYTF
>NA|TRBV6-6|TRBJ2-1|TRBD2
TGTGCCAGCGAGCGGGACTCCTACAATGAGCAGTTCTTC
CASERDSYNEQFF
>NA|TRBV25-1|TRBJ2-3|TRBD1
TGTGCCAGCAGCGGCCCATTCGGACAGGGGTTAACAGATACGCAGTATTTT
CASSGPFGQGLTDTQYF
>once|TRBV28|TRBJ2-7|NA
TGTGCCACCGGGAAGGACTCAACCTACGAGCAGTACTTC
CATGKDSTYEQYF
>NA|TRBV5-4|TRBJ1-1|NA
TGTGCCAGCAGCTTGCGGGCGTCGCAGGAGGACCGTGGCACTGAAGCTTTCTTT
CASSLRASQEDRGTEAFF
>NA|TRBV6-1|TRBJ2-1|TRBD2
TGTGCCAGCAGCGGACTAGCGCCCTACAATGAGCAGTTCTTC
CASSGLAPYNEQFF
>once|TRBV6-1|TRBJ2-1|TRBD1
TGTGCCAGCAGTCCTGGACAGGCCGGGTACAATGAGCAGTTCTTC
CASSPGQAGYNEQFF
>NA|TRBV28|TRBJ2-1|NA
TGTGCCAGCAGGCCACTGACGGGTGATGAGCAGTTCTTC
CASRPLTGDEQFF